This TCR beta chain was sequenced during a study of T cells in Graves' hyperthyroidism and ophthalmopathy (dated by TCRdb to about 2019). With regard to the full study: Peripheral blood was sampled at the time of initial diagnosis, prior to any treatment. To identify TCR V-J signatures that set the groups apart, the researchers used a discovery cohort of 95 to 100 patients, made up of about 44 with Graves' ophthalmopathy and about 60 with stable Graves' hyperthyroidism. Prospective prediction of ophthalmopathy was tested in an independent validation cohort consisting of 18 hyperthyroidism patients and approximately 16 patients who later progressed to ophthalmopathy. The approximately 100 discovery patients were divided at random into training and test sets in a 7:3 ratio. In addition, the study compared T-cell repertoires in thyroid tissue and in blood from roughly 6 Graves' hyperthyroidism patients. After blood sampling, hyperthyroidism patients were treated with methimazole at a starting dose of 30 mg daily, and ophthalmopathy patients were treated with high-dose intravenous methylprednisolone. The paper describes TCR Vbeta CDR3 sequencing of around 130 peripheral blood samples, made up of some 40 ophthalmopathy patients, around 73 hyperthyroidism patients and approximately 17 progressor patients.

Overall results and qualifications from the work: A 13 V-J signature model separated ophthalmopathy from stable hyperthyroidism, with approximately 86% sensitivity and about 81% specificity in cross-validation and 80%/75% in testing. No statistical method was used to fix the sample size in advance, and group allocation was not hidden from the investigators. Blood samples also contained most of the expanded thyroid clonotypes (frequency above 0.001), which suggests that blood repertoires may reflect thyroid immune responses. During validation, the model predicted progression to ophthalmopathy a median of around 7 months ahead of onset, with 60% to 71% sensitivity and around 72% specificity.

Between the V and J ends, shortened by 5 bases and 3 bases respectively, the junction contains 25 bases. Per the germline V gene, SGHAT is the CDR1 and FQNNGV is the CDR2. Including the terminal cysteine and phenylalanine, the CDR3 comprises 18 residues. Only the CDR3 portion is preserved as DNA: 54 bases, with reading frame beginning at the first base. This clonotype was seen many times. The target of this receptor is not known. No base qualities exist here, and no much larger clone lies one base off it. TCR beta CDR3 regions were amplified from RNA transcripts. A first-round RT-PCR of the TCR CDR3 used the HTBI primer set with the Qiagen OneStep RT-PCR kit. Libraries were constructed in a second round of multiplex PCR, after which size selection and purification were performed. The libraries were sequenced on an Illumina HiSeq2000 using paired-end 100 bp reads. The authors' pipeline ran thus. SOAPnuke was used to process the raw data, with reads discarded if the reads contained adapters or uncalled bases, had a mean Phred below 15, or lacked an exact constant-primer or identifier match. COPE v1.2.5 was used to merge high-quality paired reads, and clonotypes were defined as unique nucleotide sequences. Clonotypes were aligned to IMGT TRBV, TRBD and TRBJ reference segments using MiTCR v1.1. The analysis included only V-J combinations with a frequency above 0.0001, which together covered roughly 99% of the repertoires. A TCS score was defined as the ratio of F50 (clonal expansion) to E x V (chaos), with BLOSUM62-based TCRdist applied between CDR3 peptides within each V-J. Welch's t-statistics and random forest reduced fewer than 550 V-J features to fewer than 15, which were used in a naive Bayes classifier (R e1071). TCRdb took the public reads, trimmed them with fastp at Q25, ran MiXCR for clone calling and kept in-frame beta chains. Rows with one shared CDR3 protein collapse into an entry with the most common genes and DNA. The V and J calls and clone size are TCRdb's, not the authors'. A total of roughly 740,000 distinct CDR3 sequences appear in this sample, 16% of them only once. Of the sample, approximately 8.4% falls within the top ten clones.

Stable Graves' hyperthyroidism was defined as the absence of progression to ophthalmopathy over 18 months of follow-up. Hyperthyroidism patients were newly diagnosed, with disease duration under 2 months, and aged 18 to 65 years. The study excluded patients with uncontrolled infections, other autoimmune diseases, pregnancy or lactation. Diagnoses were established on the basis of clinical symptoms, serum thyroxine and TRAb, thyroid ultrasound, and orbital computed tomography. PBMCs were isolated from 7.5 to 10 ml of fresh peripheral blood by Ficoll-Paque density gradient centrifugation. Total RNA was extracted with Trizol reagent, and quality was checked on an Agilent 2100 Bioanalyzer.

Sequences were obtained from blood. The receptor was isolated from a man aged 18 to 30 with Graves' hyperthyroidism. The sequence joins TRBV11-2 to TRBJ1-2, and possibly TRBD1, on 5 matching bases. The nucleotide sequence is TGTGCCAGCAGCCCGTTCGGTCGGGGCCTAAGGGACTACTATGGCTACACCTTC. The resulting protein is CASSPFGRGLRDYYGYTF.